Presented here are 18 T cell receptor beta chains from one specimen sequenced in a study of T cells after posttransplantation cyclophosphamide. Sequenced by immunoSEQ multiplex PCR; TCRdb stores in-frame clones only, minus some. The sample contains 40,000 to 55,000 clones, none of them singletons. Sequenced input: PBMCs. These receptors all come from a man in his forties in good health, CMV-negative, and a related stem cell transplant donor.

In its sample, this clone was seen many times. The CDR3 coding sequence is TGTGCCAGTAGTATAGACGGAGTGAACACTGAAGCTTTCTTT. Its translation: CASSIDGVNTEAFF. The chain couples TRBV19 to TRBJ1-1; D uncertain. This CDR3 contains 14 residues. V was trimmed by 0 bases and J by 0 bases, leaving 5 bases between them. Germline CDR1 and CDR2: LNHDA and SQIVND (reference sequence).

This clone was seen ten or more times. This chain uses TRBV6-5 with TRBJ2-7; tentative D call: TRBD1 (6 bases). Per the germline V gene, CDR1 is MNHEY and CDR2 is SVGAGI. The CDR3 loop spans 13 amino acids. V lost 5 bases to trimming and J lost 0 bases, with 8 bases between them. The CDR3 DNA sequence: TGTGCCAGCAGTGCAGGGGCCTCCTACGAGCAGTACGTC. Translated: CASSAGASYEQYV.

V and J are TRBV27 and TRBJ2-2; a weak D match, TRBD2 (5 bases). V was pared by 2 bases and J by 4 bases, with 5 bases between. The CDR3 consists of 13 residues. The germline gives CDR1 MNHEY, CDR2 SMNVEV (reference sequence). The CDR3 protein is CASSLTSTGELFF. In nucleotides, the CDR3 is TGTGCCAGCAGTTTAACTAGCACCGGGGAGCTGTTTTTT.

This clone was recorded many times. The chain couples TRBV19 to TRBJ2-1, with D perhaps matching TRBD1 (6 bases). The CDR3 has 15 amino acids. V lost 4 bases and J lost 0, with 10 bases in between. Germline V gene data show CDR1 as LNHDA and CDR2 as SQIVND (reference sequence). CDR3 amino acids: CASSTQGASYNEQFF. The DNA of the CDR3 is TGTGCCAGTAGTACACAGGGCGCCTCCTACAATGAGCAGTTCTTC.

In this sample, this clone turned up many times. J is TRBJ1-1 and V is TRBV19, with 7 bases that match TRBD1. With V trimmed by 6 bases and J by 0 bases, 7 bases remained unmatched. The germline CDR1 and CDR2 sequences are LNHDA and SQIVND (reference sequence). CDR3 length equals 15 residues. The CDR3 spells CASSNRGIVNTEAFF. In nucleotides, the CDR3 is TGTGCCAGTAGCAACAGGGGAATAGTGAACACTGAAGCTTTCTTT.

Many counts were recorded for this clone. CDR3 DNA: TGTGCTAGTGGCCCCTTTCTAGCAATAAACATGAATACGCAGTATTTT. Translated: CASGPFLAINMNTQYF. The chain recombines TRBV12-5 with TRBJ2-3; D is possibly TRBD2 (5 bases). Trimming cost V 6 bases and J 7 bases, with 23 bases left between them. CDR1 is LGHNT, CDR2 FRNRAP, per germline. CDR3 length equals 16 residues.

This clone was found many times. J is TRBJ1-1 and V is TRBV29-1, with 9 bases identical to TRBD1. The CDR3 extends over 13 amino acids. V trimming: 7 bases; J trimming: 5 bases; junction bases outside the gene matches: 8. The germline V gene encodes CDR1 SQVTM and CDR2 ANQGSEA. The CDR3 nucleotides read TGCAGCGGAGGGGGACAGGGCGGTACTGAAGCTTTCTTT. Protein product: CSGGGQGGTEAFF.

This clone has only a few counts. Germline and junction disagree at one end, which may indicate a read error. This sequence joins TRBV4-2 and TRBJ1-1; D not certain. This CDR3 contains 13 residues. Germline loops: CDR1 LGHNA, CDR2 YNFKEQ. Written as DNA, the CDR3 is TGTGCCAGCAGCCAAGCGACAAGGCTCAGAGCTCTCTTT. Translated: CASSQATRLRALF.

This clone appeared many times. J is TRBJ2-5 and V is TRBV5-1; 8 bases match TRBD1. With V trimmed by 1 base and J by 4 bases, 3 bases remained unmatched. CDR3 length equals 14 residues. The V gene's germline CDR1 is SGHRS and CDR2 YFSETQ. As DNA, the CDR3 is TGCGCCAGCAGCTTGTCAGGGGGCGGAGAGACCCAGTACTTC. This encodes CASSLSGGGETQYF.

This clone was detected ten times or more. The CDR3 sequence is CASSLRGYGGYTF. CDR3 nucleotide sequence: TGTGCCAGCAGCCTCAGGGGCTACGGGGGCTACACCTTC. This chain links TRBV13 with TRBJ1-2; maybe TRBD1 (6 bases). The CDR3 is made up of 13 amino acids. From germline, CDR1 is PRHDT and CDR2 FYEKMQ (reference sequence). V was pared by 5 bases and J by 8 bases, with 15 bases between. The whole variable domain, filled in from reference TRBV13 and TRBJ1-2, reads AAGVIQSPRHLIKEKRETATLKCYPIPRHDTVYWYQQGPGQDPQFLISFYEKMQSDKGSIPDRFSAQQFSDYHSELNMSSLELGDSALYFCASSLRGYGGYTFGSGTRLTVV.

This clone was detected only a few times. The chain uses TRBV7-7 and TRBJ2-5, with 7 bases identical to TRBD1. Trimming at V came to 2 bases and at J to 11 bases, leaving 8 bases not matched to a gene. CDR3 length: 13 residues. CDR1 is SSHAT, CDR2 FNYEAQ, per germline (reference sequence). The CDR3 region has the DNA TGTGCCAGCAGCTTAAACAGGGGTGAAGAGCAGTACTTC. Encoded protein: CASSLNRGEEQYF. The full variable domain, its missing parts supplied by reference TRBV7-7 and TRBJ2-5, is GAGVSQSPRYKVTKRGQDVTLRCDPISSHATLYWYQQALGQGPEFLTYFNYEAQPDKSGLPSDRFSAERPEGSISTLTIQRTEQRDSAMYRCASSLNRGEEQYFGPGTRLLVL.

The J gene is TRBJ2-5, the V gene TRBV9; 10 bases align to TRBD1. The CDR3 runs 16 residues. V shed 2 bases and J 2 bases; nucleotides not matched to a gene: 6. CDR1 and CDR2 (germline): SGDLS, YYNGEE. Written as DNA, the CDR3 is TGTGCCAGCAGCGTCGACAGGGGGCTTCTGCAAGAGACCCAGTACTTC. It yields the protein CASSVDRGLLQETQYF.

This clone was counted at least ten times. V and J are TRBV18 and TRBJ1-5; 7 bases match TRBD1. Looked up from germline, CDR1 is KGHSH and CDR2 is LQKENI. This CDR3 is built from 18 residues. The V gene end was trimmed by 3 bases and the J gene end by 1 base; junction bases not matched to a gene: 12. The CDR3 reads CASSPKDRDRSSNQPQHF. Here the CDR3 DNA reads TGTGCCAGCTCACCGAAAGACAGGGACCGGTCGAGCAATCAGCCCCAGCATTTT.

This clone came up many times. This chain connects TRBV2 to TRBJ1-1; weak D call: TRBD1 (5 bases). Per the germline V gene, CDR1 is SNHLY and CDR2 is FYNNEI. V was trimmed by 5 bases and J by 7 bases, leaving 8 bases between them. The CDR3 contains 11 residues. CDR3 sequence: CASSRGSEAFF. The CDR3 bases are TGTGCCAGCAGTCGGGGGAGTGAAGCTTTCTTT.

This rearrangement joins TRBV4-3 to TRBJ1-6; the match to TRBD1 covers 8 bases. With V trimmed by 3 bases and J by 7 bases, 5 bases remained unmatched. Looked up from germline, CDR1 is LGHNA and CDR2 is YSLEER. The CDR3 is 15 amino acids. The DNA for the CDR3 is TGCGCCAGCAGCCAGGACAGGGCTGTGAATTCACCCCTCCACTTT. Its protein product is CASSQDRAVNSPLHF.

The chain is built from TRBV5-5 and TRBJ2-7; 7 nucleotides match TRBD2. The CDR3 contains 16 residues. The V gene end was trimmed by 0 bases and the J gene end by 3 bases; junction bases not matched to a gene: 9. The V gene's germline CDR1 is SGHKS and CDR2 YYEKEE (reference sequence). The chain's CDR3 is CASSLGPSGRVYEQYV. The CDR3 DNA reads TGTGCCAGCAGCTTGGGTCCTAGCGGCCGAGTCTACGAGCAGTACGTC.

The chain links TRBV6-5 to TRBJ2-7; unclear D gene. Deletions cut 1 base from V and 0 bases from J, with 13 bases between. The CDR3 runs to 16 residues. Per the germline V gene, CDR1 is MNHEY and CDR2 is SVGAGI. CDR3 DNA: TGTGCCAGCAGTTACTATGGCAGGATAAGCTCCTACGAGCAGTACTTC. Translating gives CASSYYGRISSYEQYF.

This clone was counted only a few times. The rearrangement joins TRBV27 to TRBJ2-2; 7 bases align to TRBD1. V lost 5 bases and J lost 7; bases outside the gene matches: 10. This CDR3 has 15 residues. Germline CDR1 reads MNHEY; CDR2 reads SMNVEV (reference sequence). The CDR3 protein is CASSTTGITSGELFF. In DNA form, the CDR3 reads TGTGCCAGCAGTACGACAGGGATTACTAGCGGGGAGCTGTTTTTT.